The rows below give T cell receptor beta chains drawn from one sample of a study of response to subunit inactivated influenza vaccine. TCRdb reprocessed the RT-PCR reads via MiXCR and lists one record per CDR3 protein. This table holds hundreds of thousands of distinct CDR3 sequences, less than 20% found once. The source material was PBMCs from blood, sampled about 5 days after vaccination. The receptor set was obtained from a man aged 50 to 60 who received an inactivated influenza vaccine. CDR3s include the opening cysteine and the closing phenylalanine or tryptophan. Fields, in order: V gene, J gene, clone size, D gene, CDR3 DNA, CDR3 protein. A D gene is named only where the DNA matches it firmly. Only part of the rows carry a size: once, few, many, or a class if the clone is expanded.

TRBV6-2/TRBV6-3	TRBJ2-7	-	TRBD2	TGTGCCAGCAGACAAGCGGGAGGGTACTACGAGCAGTACTTC	CASRQAGGYYEQYF
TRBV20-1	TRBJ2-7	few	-	TGCAGTGCCCAGACAGGTAGCTCCTACGAGCAGTACTTC	CSAQTGSSYEQYF
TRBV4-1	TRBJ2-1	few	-	TGCGCCAGCAGCCAGATCCCTGGGACTGAGCAGTTCTTC	CASSQIPGTEQFF
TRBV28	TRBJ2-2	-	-	TGTGCCAGCAATGGACAGCTGAACACCGGGGAGCTGTTTTTT	CASNGQLNTGELFF
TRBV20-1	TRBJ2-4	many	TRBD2	TGCAGTGCTCCCCGTTCAGCGGGAGGAAACATTCAGTACTTC	CSAPRSAGGNIQYF
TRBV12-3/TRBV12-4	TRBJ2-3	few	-	TGTGCCAGCAGTTACGGGTCTTGGACAGATACGCAGTATTTT	CASSYGSWTDTQYF
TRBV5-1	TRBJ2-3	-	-	TGCGCCAGCAGCTTGGGTCCGCAACCGGGGGTGGATACGCAGTATTTT	CASSLGPQPGVDTQYF
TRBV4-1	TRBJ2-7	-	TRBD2	TGCGCCAGCAGCCAGGATACTAGCGGGGGGATTTGGGAGCAGTACTTC	CASSQDTSGGIWEQYF
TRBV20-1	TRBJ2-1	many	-	TGCAGTGCTAGAACAGTTTCTGAGCAGTTCTTC	CSARTVSEQFF
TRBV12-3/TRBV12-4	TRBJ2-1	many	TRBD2	TGTGCCAGCAGTTTAGGGACTAGCGGGAGACTTGAGCAGTTCTTC	CASSLGTSGRLEQFF
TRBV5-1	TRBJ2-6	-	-	TGCGCCAGCAGCTTGGCGCGGACGAACTCTGGGGCCAACGTCCTGACTTTC	CASSLARTNSGANVLTF
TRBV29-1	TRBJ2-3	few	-	TGCAGCGTTGCTGAGAGATACGGCACAGATACGCAGTATTTT	CSVAERYGTDTQYF
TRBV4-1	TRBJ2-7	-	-	TGCGCCAGCAGCCAAGAGCCACAGGGATACCTTCTCTACGAGCAGTACTTC	CASSQEPQGYLLYEQYF
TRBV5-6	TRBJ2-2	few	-	TGTGCCAGCAGCCTTAAAAGGACATACTCCACCGGGGAGCTGTTTTTT	CASSLKRTYSTGELFF
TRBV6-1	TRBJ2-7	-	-	TGTGCCAGCGGAGGGGGGCGTCTCGCGTACGAGCAGTACTTC	CASGGGRLAYEQYF
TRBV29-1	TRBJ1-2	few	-	TGCAGCGCTAAGAAGCACTATGGCTACACCTTC	CSAKKHYGYTF
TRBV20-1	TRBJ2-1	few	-	TGCAGTGCTAGAGGGTTTGGTAGCGATACTTCCTACAATGAGCAGTTCTTC	CSARGFGSDTSYNEQFF
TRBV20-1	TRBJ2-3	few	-	TGCAGCCCCGGGACCTTTGGTTTGTCAGATACGCAGTATTTT	CSPGTFGLSDTQYF
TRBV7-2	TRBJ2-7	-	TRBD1	TGTGCCAGCAGCTTAGGCAGGGGGAACTCCTACGAGCAGTACTTC	CASSLGRGNSYEQYF
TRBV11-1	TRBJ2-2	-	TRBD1	TGTGCCAGCAGCTTTACTGGACAGGGGGCTAACCGAGTCGGGGAGCTGTTTTTT	CASSFTGQGANRVGELFF
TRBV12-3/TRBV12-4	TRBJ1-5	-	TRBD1	TGTGCCAGCAGCTTGGGGGGTAGGGGACAGGGATCGGCCCAGCATTTT	CASSLGGRGQGSAQHF
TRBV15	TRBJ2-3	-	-	TGTGCCACCAGCAGAGAATTCTTCCCAATGCGCGGTACGCAGTATTTT	CATSREFFPMRGTQYF
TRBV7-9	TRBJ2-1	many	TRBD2	TGTGCCAGCAGCTTAACTAGCGGGGGGTTCAATGAGCAGTTCTTC	CASSLTSGGFNEQFF
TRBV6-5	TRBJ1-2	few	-	TGTGCCAGCAGTTACAACAGGGTTGGGTATGGCTACACCTTC	CASSYNRVGYGYTF
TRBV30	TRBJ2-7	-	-	TGTGCCTGGAGTAGGGGGTTCTCCTACGAGCAGTACTTC	CAWSRGFSYEQYF
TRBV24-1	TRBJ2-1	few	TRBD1	TGTGCCACCAGTGAGGAAAGACAGGGGGATGAGCAGTTCTTC	CATSEERQGDEQFF
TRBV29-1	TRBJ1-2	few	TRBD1	TGCAGCGTTACTGGACAGGGGGACTATGGCTACACCTTC	CSVTGQGDYGYTF
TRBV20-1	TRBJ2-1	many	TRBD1	TGCAGTGCACGCACAGGGGTGGGAAATGAGCAGTTCTTC	CSARTGVGNEQFF
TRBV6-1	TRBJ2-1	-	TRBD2	TGTGCCAGCAGCCTTCCCGGACTAGATGAGCAGTTCTTC	CASSLPGLDEQFF
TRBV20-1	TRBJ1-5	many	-	TGCAGTGCTAGAGGATTACAGGGCAATCAGCCCCAGCATTTT	CSARGLQGNQPQHF
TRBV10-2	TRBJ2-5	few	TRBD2	TGCGCCAGCAGTGAGTCAGGGGCGGGTAGCGGGGACCAAGAGACCCAGTACTTC	CASSESGAGSGDQETQYF
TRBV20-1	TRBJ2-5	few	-	TGCAGTGCTAGCACTCTCACAAATCAAGAGACCCAGTACTTC	CSASTLTNQETQYF
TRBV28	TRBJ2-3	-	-	TGTGCCAGCAGTTGGGAGGCGAGCACAGATACGCAGTATTTT	CASSWEASTDTQYF
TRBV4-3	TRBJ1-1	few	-	TGCGCCAGCAGCCAAGCGGACAGAACTGAAGCTTTCTTT	CASSQADRTEAFF
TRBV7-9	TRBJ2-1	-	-	TGTGCCAGCAGCTTAGTGCGGCAGAGGGAGTTCTTC	CASSLVRQREFF
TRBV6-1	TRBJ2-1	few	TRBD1	TGTGCCAGCAGAGGGGACAGGGGTTCACAACAGGATGGTGAGCAGTTCTTC	CASRGDRGSQQDGEQFF
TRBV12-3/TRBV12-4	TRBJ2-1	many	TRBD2	TGTGCCAGCAGTTTCAGACTAGCGGGGGGCAATGAGCAGTTCTTC	CASSFRLAGGNEQFF
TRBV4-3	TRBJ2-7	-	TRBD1	TGCGCCAGCAGCCAACCAGGGGGCGAGAACGAGCAGTACTTC	CASSQPGGENEQYF
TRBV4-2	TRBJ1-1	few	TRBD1	TGTGCCAGCAGCCGATGGACAGGAGCAAACACTGAAGCTTTCTTT	CASSRWTGANTEAFF
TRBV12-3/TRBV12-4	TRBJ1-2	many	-	TGTGCCAGCAGCCCGCAAGGGGATGGCTACACCTTC	CASSPQGDGYTF
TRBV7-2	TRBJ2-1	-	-	TGTGCCAGCAGCCAATTAGGGGGCGGGAGCGCCTACAATGAGCAGTTCTTC	CASSQLGGGSAYNEQFF
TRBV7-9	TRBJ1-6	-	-	TGTGCCAGCAGCTTTAGAACAGGACCGAATTCACCCCTCCACTTT	CASSFRTGPNSPLHF
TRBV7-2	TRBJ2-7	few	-	TGTGCCAGCAGCTTAGCAACTATCCACGAGCAGTACTTC	CASSLATIHEQYF
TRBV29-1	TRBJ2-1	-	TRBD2	TGCAGCGTTGAAGAACCGCCTAGCGGGCTCTACAATGAGCAGTTCTTC	CSVEEPPSGLYNEQFF
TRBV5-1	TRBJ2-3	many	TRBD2	TGCGCCAGCAGCTATCTAGCGGGGGACCAGGATACGCAGTATTTT	CASSYLAGDQDTQYF
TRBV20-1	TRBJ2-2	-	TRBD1	TGCAGTGCTACCCTAGGGACAGGGAACACCGGGGAGCTGTTTTTT	CSATLGTGNTGELFF